A selection of T cell receptor beta chains follows, all from one sample in a study of blood T cell repertoires in COVID-19. The table came from immunoSEQ multiplex PCR; TCRdb's copy has only in-frame clones and leaves some out. The data hold over 200,000 clones, with around 81% observed a single time. The sample taken for sequencing was PBMCs or T cells enriched from blood (not recorded which). These receptors were obtained from a woman between 50 and 59 years old with acute COVID-19. Both conserved end residues are part of each CDR3.

>TRBJ2-7|TRBV30
CAWSVGSGSYEQYF
>TRBJ1-2|TRBV6-2/TRBV6-3
CASSSTHRGAYGYTF
>TRBJ1-2|TRBV7-2
CASTQGTPESGYTF
>TRBJ2-7|TRBV4-2
CASSHPSGGTDLVEQYF
>TRBJ1-5|TRBV7-2
CASSLVKGGQPQHF
>TRBJ2-6|TRBV5-1
CASSLTVPSGANVLTF
>TRBJ2-7|TRBV5-8
CASSSANLYEQYF
>TRBJ2-5|TRBV5-1
CASSLYQAQETQYF
>TRBJ2-3|TRBV3-1/TRBV3-2
CASSQPLGASGSGTDTQYF
>TRBJ2-4|TRBV7-2
CASSEGLAAIRTKNIQYF
>TRBJ1-4|TRBV3-1/TRBV3-2
CASSQQPGHLNEKLFF
>TRBJ2-2|TRBV7-3
CASSPLNTGELFF
>TRBJ2-1|TRBV28
CASSLLGTQISSYNEQFF
>TRBJ1-1|TRBV5-1
CASSWGTELHTEAFF
>TRBJ1-4|TRBV18
CASSPRVASEKLFF